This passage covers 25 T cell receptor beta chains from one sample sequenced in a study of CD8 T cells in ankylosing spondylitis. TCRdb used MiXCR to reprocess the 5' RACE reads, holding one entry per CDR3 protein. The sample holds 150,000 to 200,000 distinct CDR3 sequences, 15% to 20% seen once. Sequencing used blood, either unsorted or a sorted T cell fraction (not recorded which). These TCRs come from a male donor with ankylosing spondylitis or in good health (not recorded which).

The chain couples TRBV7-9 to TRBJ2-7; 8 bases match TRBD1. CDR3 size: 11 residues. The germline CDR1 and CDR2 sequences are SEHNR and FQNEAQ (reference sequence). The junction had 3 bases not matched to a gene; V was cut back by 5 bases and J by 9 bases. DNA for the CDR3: TGTGCCAGCAGCCCAGGGACAGGGCAGTACTTC. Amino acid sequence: CASSPGTGQYF.

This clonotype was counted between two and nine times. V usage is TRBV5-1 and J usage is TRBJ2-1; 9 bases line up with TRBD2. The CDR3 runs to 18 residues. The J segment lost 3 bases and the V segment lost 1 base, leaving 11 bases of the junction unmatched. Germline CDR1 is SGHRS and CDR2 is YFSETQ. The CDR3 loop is CASSLWGLATQSYNEQFF. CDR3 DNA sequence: TGCGCCAGCAGCTTGTGGGGACTAGCCACCCAGAGCTACAATGAGCAGTTCTTC. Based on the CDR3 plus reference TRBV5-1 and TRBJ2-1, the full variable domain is KAGVTQTPRYLIKTRGQQVTLSCSPISGHRSVSWYQQTPGQGLQFLFEYFSETQRNKGNFPGRFSGRQFSNSRSEMNVSTLELGDSALYLCASSLWGLATQSYNEQFFGPGTRLTVL.

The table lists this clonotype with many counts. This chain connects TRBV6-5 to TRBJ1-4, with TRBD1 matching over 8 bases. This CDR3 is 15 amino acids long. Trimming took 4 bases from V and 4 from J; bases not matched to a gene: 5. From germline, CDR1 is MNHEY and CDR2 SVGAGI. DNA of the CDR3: TGTGCCAGCAGTTCCCCGACAGGGGATAATGAAAAACTGTTTTTT. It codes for CASSSPTGDNEKLFF.

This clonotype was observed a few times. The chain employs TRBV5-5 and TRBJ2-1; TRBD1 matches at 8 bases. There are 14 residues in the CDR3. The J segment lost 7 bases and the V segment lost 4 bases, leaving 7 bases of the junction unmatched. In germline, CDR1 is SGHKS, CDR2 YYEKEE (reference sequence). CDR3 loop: CASSQETGDNEQFF. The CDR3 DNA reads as TGTGCCAGCAGCCAGGAGACAGGGGATAATGAGCAGTTCTTC.

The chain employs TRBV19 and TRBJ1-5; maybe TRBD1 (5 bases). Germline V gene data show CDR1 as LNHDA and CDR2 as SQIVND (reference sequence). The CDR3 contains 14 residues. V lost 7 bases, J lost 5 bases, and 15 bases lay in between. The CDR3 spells CASTRRGVDQPQHF. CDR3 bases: TGTGCCAGTACTCGAAGAGGGGTTGATCAGCCCCAGCATTTT.

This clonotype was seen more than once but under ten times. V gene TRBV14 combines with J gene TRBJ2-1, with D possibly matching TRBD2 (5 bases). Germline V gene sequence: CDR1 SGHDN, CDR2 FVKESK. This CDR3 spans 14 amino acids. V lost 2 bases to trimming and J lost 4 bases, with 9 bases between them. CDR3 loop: CASSQLARYNEQFF. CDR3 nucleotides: TGTGCCAGCAGCCAATTAGCGAGATACAATGAGCAGTTCTTC.

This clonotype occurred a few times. CDR3 region: CASSSSRGRGADTQYF. The DNA for the CDR3 is TGTGCCAGCAGTTCCTCCAGGGGAAGAGGGGCAGATACGCAGTATTTT. This rearrangement joins TRBV5-6 to TRBJ2-3; perhaps TRBD1 as D (6 bases). Trimming pared 5 bases from V and 4 bases from J, leaving 20 bases between. Germline CDR1 reads SGHDT; CDR2 reads YYEEEE. The CDR3 loop spans 16 amino acids.

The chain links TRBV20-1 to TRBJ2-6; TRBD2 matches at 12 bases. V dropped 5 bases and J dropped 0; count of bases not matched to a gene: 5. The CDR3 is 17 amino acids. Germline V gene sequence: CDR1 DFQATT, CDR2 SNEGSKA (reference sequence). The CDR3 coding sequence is TGCAGTGCTCAGGGACTAGCGGGTCTCTCTGGGGCCAACGTCCTGACTTTC. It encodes CSAQGLAGLSGANVLTF.

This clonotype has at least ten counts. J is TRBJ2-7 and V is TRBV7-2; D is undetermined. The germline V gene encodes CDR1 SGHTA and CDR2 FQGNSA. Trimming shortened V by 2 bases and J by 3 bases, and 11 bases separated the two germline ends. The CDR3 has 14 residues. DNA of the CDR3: TGTGCCAGCAGCTTAAGGGCTTCTCGCTACGAGCAGTACTTC. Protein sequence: CASSLRASRYEQYF.

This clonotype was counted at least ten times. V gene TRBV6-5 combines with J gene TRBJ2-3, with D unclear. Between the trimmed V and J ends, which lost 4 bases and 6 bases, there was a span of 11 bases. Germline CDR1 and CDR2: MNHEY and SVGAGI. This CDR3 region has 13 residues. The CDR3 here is CASSFEVTDTQYF. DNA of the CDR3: TGTGCCAGCAGTTTCGAGGTTACGGATACGCAGTATTTT.

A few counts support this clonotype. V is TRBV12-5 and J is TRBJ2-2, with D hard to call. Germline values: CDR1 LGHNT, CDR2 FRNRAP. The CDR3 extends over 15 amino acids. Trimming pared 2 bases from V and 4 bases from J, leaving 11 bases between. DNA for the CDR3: TGTGCTAGTGGTTTGTGGACCTTCCCCACCGGGGAGCTGTTTTTT. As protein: CASGLWTFPTGELFF. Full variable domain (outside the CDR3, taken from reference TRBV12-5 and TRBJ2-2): DARVTQTPRHKVTEMGQEVTMRCQPILGHNTVFWYRQTMMQGLELLAYFRNRAPLDDSGMPKDRFSAEMPDATLATLKIQPSEPRDSAVYFCASGLWTFPTGELFFGEGSRLTVL.

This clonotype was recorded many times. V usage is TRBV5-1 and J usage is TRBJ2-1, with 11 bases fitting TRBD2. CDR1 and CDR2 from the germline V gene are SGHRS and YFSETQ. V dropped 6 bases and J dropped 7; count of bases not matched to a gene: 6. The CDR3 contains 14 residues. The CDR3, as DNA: TGCGCCAGCAAAACTAGCGGGAGCATAAATGAGCAGTTCTTC. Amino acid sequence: CASKTSGSINEQFF.

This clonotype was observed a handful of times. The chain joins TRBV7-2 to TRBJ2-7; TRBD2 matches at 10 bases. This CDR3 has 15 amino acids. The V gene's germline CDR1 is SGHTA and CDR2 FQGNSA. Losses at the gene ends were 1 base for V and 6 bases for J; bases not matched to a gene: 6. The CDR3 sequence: CASSLGTSGPLEQYF. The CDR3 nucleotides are TGTGCCAGCAGCTTAGGGACTAGCGGACCCCTCGAGCAGTACTTC.

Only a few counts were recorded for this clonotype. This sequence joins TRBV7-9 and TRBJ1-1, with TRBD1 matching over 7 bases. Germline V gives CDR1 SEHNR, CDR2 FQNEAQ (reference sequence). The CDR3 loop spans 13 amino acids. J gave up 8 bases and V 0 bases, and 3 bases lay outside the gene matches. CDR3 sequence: CASSLADRTEAFF. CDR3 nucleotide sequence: TGTGCCAGCAGCTTAGCGGACAGGACGGAAGCTTTCTTT.

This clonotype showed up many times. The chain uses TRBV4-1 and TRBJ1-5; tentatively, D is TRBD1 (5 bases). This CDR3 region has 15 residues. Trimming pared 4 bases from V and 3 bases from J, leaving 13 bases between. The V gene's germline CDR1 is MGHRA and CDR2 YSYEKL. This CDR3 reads CASSRDGGFNQPQHF. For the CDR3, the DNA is TGCGCCAGCAGCCGGGATGGGGGATTCAATCAGCCCCAGCATTTT.

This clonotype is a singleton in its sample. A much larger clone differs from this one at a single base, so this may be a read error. CDR3 amino acids: CASSLAGEQETQYF. The CDR3 bases are TGCGCCAGCAGCTTGGCGGGGGAGCAAGAGACCCAGTACTTC. V gene TRBV5-1 combines with J gene TRBJ2-5, with D tentatively TRBD2 (6 bases). The ends were cut back, 0 bases at V and 2 bases at J, with 8 bases in the middle. CDR3 length: 14 residues. CDR1 is SGHRS, CDR2 YFSETQ, per germline. The variable domain in full, with the rest retrieved from reference TRBV5-1 and TRBJ2-5, is KAGVTQTPRYLIKTRGQQVTLSCSPISGHRSVSWYQQTPGQGLQFLFEYFSETQRNKGNFPGRFSGRQFSNSRSEMNVSTLELGDSALYLCASSLAGEQETQYFGPGTRLLVL.

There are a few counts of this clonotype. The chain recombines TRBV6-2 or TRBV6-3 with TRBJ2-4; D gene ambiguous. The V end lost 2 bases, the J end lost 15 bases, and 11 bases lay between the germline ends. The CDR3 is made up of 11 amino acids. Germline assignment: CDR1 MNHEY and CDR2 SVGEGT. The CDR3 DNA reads TGTGCCAGCAGTTACAGCAGTTTCCTGTACTTC. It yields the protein CASSYSSFLYF.

The CDR3 DNA reads as TGCGCCAGCAGTTGGGACAGGGTCTTGGAGACCCAGTACTTC. Its translation: CASSWDRVLETQYF. V is TRBV5-1 and J is TRBJ2-5, with TRBD1 identical over 9 bases. After removal of 5 bases from V and 5 bases from J, the junction contained 7 bases not matched to a gene. CDR1 and CDR2 (germline): SGHRS, YFSETQ. The CDR3 totals 14 residues.

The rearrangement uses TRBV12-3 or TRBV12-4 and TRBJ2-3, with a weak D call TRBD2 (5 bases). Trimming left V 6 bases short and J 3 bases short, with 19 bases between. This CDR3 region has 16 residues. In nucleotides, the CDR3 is TGTGCCAGCAGCTCTGCTGCTGGGAGTAGGACAGATACGCAGTATTTT. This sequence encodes CASSSAAGSRTDTQYF.

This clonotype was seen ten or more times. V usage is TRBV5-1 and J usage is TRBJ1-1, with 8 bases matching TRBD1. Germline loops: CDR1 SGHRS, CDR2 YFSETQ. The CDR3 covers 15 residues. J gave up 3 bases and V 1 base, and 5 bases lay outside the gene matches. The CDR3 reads CASSLTGGDHTEAFF. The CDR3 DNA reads TGCGCCAGCAGCTTGACAGGGGGGGATCACACTGAAGCTTTCTTT.

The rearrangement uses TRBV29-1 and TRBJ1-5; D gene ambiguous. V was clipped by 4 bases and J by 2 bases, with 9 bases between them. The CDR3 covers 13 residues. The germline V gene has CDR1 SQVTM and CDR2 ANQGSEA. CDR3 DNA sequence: TGCAGCGTTGGAGACTCCCGCAATCAGCCCCAGCATTTT. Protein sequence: CSVGDSRNQPQHF.

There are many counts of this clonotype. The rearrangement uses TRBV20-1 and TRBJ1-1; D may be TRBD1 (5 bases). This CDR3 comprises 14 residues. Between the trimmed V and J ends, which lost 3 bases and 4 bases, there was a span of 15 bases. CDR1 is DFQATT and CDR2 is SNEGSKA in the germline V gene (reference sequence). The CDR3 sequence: CSARVGGDRTEAFF. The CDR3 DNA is TGCAGTGCTAGGGTGGGGGGAGATCGCACTGAAGCTTTCTTT.

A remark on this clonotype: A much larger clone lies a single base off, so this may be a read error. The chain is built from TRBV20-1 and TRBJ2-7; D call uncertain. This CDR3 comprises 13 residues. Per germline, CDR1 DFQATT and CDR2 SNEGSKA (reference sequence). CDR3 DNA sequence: TGCAGTGCTAGCCCGCGCTCCAACTACGAGCATTACTTC. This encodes CSASPRSNYEHYF.

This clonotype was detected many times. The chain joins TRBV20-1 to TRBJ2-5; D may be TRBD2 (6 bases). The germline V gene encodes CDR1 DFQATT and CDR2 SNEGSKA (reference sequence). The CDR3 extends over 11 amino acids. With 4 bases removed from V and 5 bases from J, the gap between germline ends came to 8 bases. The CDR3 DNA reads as TGCAGTGCTACGGGAGATGAGACCCAGTACTTC. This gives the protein CSATGDETQYF.

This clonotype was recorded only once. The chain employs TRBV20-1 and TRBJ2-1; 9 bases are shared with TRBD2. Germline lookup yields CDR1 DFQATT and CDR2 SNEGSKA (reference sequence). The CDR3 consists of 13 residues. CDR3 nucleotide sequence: TGCAGGCCTAGCGGGGATACCTACAATGAGCAGTTCTTC. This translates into CRPSGDTYNEQFF.